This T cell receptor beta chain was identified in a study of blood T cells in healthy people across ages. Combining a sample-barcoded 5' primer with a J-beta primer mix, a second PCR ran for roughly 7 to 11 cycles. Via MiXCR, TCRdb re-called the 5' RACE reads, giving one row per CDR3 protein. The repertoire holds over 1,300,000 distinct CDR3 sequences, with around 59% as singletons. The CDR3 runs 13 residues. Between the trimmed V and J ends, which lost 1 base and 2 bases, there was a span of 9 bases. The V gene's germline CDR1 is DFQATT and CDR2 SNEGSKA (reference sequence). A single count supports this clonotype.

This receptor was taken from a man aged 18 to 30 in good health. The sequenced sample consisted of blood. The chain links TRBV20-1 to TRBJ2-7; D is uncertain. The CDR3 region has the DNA TGCAGTGCTAGAGTCAACGGTCCCTACGAGCAGTACTTC. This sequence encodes CSARVNGPYEQYF.